This T cell receptor beta chain was sequenced for a study of beta chain features in type 1 diabetes. Reverse transcribing all isolated RNA meant expressed TCRB transcripts were sequenced. TCRdb's table, derived via immunoSEQ multiplex PCR, lists solely in-frame clones and lacks some. The sample shows a few hundred thousand clones, about 20% of them seen only once. Findings and limits, study-wide: In every one of the four CD4+ subsets, TCRB CDR3s were moderately but significantly shorter in Type 1 diabetes patients.

With V trimmed by 4 bases and J by 8 bases, 7 bases remained unmatched. Germline loops: CDR1 SGHNT, CDR2 YYREEE (reference sequence). The CDR3 has 13 residues. This clone was found a few times. Its antigen is unidentified. It was one heparinised blood draw, averaging around 120 mL, that each donor gave. Sequenced sample: naive CD4+ T cells from blood. The sequence was obtained from a woman between 40 and 50 years old with type 1 diabetes. The chain uses TRBV5-4 and TRBJ1-1; 8 nucleotides match TRBD1. The CDR3 loop is CASSQGDRLEAFF. The CDR3 nucleotides are TGTGCCAGCAGCCAAGGGGACAGGTTAGAAGCTTTCTTT. The variable domain in full, with the rest retrieved from reference TRBV5-4 and TRBJ1-1, is ETGVTQSPTHLIKTRGQQVTLRCSSQSGHNTVSWYQQALGQGPQFIFQYYREEENGRGNFPPRFSGLQFPNYSSELNVNALELDDSALYLCASSQGDRLEAFFGQGTRLTVV.